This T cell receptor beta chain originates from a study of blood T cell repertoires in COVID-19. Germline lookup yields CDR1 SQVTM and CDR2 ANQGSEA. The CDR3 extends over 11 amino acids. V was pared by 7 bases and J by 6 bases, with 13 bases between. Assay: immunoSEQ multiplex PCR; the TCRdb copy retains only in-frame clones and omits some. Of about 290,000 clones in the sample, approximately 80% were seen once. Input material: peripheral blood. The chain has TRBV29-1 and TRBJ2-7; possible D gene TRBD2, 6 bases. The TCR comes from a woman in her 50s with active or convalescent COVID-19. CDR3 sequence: CSASGGGEQYF. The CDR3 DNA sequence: TGCAGCGCCAGTGGGGGAGGCGAGCAGTACTTC.